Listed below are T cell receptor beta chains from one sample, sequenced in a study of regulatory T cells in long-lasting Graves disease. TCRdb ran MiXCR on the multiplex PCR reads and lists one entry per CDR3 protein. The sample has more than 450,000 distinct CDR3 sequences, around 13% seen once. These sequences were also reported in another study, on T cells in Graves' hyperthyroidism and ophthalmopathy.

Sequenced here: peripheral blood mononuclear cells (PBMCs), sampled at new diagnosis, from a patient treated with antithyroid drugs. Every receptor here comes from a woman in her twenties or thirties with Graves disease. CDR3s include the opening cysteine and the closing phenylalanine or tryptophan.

CASRGGVYNEQFF TRBJ2-1 TRBV2 13
CASSPGTGFSPLHF TRBJ1-6 TRBV5-1 14
CASSQDPRVDYGYTF TRBJ1-2 TRBV4-3 15
CATRDRSNEQFF TRBJ2-1 TRBV6-1 12
CASSFVRDSWRETQYF TRBJ2-5 TRBV28 16
CSVEWWGDTEAFF TRBJ1-1 TRBV29-1 13
CASSQDTGWRFEQYF TRBJ2-7 TRBV4-3 15
CSATTSRSALEQYF TRBJ2-7 TRBV20-1 14
CASSLWPSGGRYEQFF TRBJ2-1 TRBV28 16
CASRTGQGGEQFF TRBJ2-1 TRBV6-1 13
CSVGGLYGYTF TRBJ1-2 TRBV29-1 11
CSARVSLAGESYEQYF TRBJ2-7 TRBV29-1 16
CASSYSGPGNGEKLFF TRBJ1-4 TRBV6-2/TRBV6-3 16
CASGKQGGQPQHF TRBJ1-5 TRBV7-2 13
CASSQAYLTNEKLFF TRBJ1-4 TRBV7-2 15
CSAGDRASETQYF TRBJ2-5 TRBV20-1 13
CAWSSGLATGELFF TRBJ2-2 TRBV30 14
CASSGKVRAFF TRBJ1-1 TRBV11-2 11
CASSPRPDGETQYF TRBJ2-5 TRBV7-2 14
CASSVAGVGGTEAFF TRBJ1-1 TRBV9 15
CASSYPDRLYEQYF TRBJ2-7 TRBV6-2/TRBV6-3 14
CASSQEPRDTVNSPLHF TRBJ1-6 TRBV11-2 17